This entry concerns a single T cell receptor (beta chain). CDR1 is MNHEY, CDR2 SVGAGI, per germline. V was shortened by 4 bases and J by 3 bases, with 10 bases between the two germline ends. The CDR3 totals 14 residues. The protocol was immunoSEQ multiplex PCR, while the TCRdb copy is restricted to in-frame clones and leaves out a portion. The data contain approximately 53,000 clones, 90% to 95% of them seen just once; the ten biggest clones take up approximately 11%. Sequencing was done on a sample of PBMCs. The sequence derives from a man aged 35 to 55 with rheumatoid arthritis. The J gene is TRBJ2-1, the V gene TRBV6-5, with D perhaps matching TRBD2 (6 bases). The CDR3 loop is CASSSSGVYNEQFF. Written as DNA, the CDR3 is TGTGCCAGCAGTTCCTCGGGGGTCTACAATGAGCAGTTCTTC.